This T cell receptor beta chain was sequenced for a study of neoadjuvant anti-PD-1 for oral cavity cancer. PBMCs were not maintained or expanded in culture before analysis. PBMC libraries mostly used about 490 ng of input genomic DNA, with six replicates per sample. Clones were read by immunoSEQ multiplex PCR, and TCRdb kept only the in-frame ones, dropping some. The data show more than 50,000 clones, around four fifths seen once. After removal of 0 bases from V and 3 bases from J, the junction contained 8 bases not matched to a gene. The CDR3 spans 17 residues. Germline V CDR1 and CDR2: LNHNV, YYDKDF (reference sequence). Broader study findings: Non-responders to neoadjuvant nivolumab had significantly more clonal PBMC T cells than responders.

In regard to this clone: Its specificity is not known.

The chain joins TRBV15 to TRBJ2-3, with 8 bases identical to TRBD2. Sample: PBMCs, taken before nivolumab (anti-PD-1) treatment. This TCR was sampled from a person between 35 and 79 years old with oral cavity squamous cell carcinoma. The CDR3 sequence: CATSRDRGGGGTDTQYF. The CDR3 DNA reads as TGTGCCACCAGCAGAGATCGGGGGGGAGGTGGTACAGATACGCAGTATTTT.